Shown below are 30 T cell receptor beta chains from a single sample sequenced in a study of T cell repertoires in cytomegalovirus infection. TCRdb re-called the reads with MiXCR, one entry per CDR3 protein. The sample records more than 85,000 distinct CDR3 sequences, about 30% being singletons. No antigen has been assigned to these receptors. The specimen comprised CD8+ T cells from cultured PBMCs, sampled from culture after CMV antigen stimulation. These receptors all stem from a human donor in good health (CMV status not recorded). Some clones in this sample may be carry-over from other donors' samples.

This clonotype was observed many times. V gene TRBV7-6 combines with J gene TRBJ2-3; 13 positions match TRBD2. V lost 5 bases, J lost 6 bases, and 5 bases stayed unmatched. This CDR3 contains 15 residues. Germline CDR1 reads SGHVS; CDR2 reads FNYEAQ. Written as DNA, the CDR3 is TGTGCCAGCAGCAGTAGGACTAGCGGGGGCGATACGCAGTATTTT. As protein: CASSSRTSGGDTQYF.

The rearrangement uses TRBV4-1 and TRBJ1-6, with D possibly matching TRBD1 (5 bases). The CDR3 sequence is 14 residues long. V lost 8 bases and J 1 base, leaving 9 bases between the germline ends. Germline V gene lookup returns CDR1 MGHRA and CDR2 YSYEKL. In DNA, the CDR3 is TGCGCCAGCTGGGGGGGTTCCTATAATTCACCCCTCCACTTT. Protein product: CASWGGSYNSPLHF.

The chain employs TRBV20-1 and TRBJ2-5; TRBD2 is a possible D gene (6 bases). Germline CDR1 DFQATT, CDR2 SNEGSKA (reference sequence). There are 13 residues in the CDR3. The V and J ends lost 5 bases and 0 bases respectively, with 10 bases between them. The CDR3: CSAPRTNQETQYF. DNA for the CDR3: TGCAGTGCTCCGCGGACTAACCAAGAGACCCAGTACTTC.

Only a few counts were recorded for this clonotype. The rearrangement uses TRBV2 and TRBJ1-2; tentative D call: TRBD1 (6 bases). This CDR3 is built from 13 residues. CDR1 SNHLY and CDR2 FYNNEI come from the germline V gene. Between the trimmed V and J ends, which lost 4 bases and 5 bases, there was a span of 11 bases. This CDR3 reads CASSGGGGYGYTF. The CDR3 region has the DNA TGTGCCAGCAGTGGGGGGGGCGGATATGGCTACACCTTC.

V usage is TRBV27 and J usage is TRBJ2-7; D is perhaps TRBD2 (6 bases). Germline CDR1 reads MNHEY; CDR2 reads SMNVEV (reference sequence). CDR3 length equals 14 residues. Trimming took off 5 bases at V and 3 bases at J, with 14 bases between the two ends. The chain's CDR3 is CASSLTGGVYEQYF. The CDR3 coding sequence is TGTGCCAGCAGTCTAACTGGCGGGGTCTACGAGCAGTACTTC.

The CDR3 region is CASSQSSSPQETQYF. CDR3 nucleotide sequence: TGCGCCAGCAGCCAATCATCATCCCCCCAAGAGACCCAGTACTTC. V is TRBV4-1 and J is TRBJ2-5; D is uncertain. The CDR3 extends over 15 amino acids. Looked up from germline, CDR1 is MGHRA and CDR2 is YSYEKL. Trimming removed 2 bases at V and 1 base at J, with 11 bases between.

The chain couples TRBV12-3 or TRBV12-4 to TRBJ1-6; 7 nucleotides match TRBD1. J lost 4 bases, V lost 5 bases, and 8 bases had no gene match. The CDR3 is 16 residues long. As DNA, the CDR3 is TGTGCCAGCAGTGACACAGGGGCAACGTATAATTCACCCCTCCACTTT. This codes for CASSDTGATYNSPLHF.

This clonotype occurred many times. This rearrangement joins TRBV7-6 to TRBJ1-1; no firm D call. Trimming left V 2 bases short and J 1 base short, with 5 bases between. Germline CDR1 reads SGHVS; CDR2 reads FNYEAQ. The CDR3 is 13 amino acids. The CDR3 spells CASSLQENTEAFF. Written as DNA, the CDR3 is TGTGCCAGCAGCTTACAGGAGAACACTGAAGCTTTCTTT.

In this sample, this clonotype turned up a few times. The rearrangement links TRBV18 to TRBJ1-4; 9 nucleotides match TRBD1. V was clipped by 3 bases and J by 6 bases; unmatched bases: 5. This CDR3 is 15 amino acids long. Per the germline V gene, CDR1 is KGHSH and CDR2 is LQKENI. In DNA, the CDR3 is TGTGCCAGCTCACCCAGGGACAGGGCTGATGAAAAACTGTTTTTT. Protein sequence: CASSPRDRADEKLFF.

The V call is TRBV20-1, the J call TRBJ1-1; perhaps TRBD1 as D (5 bases). Per germline, CDR1 DFQATT and CDR2 SNEGSKA (reference sequence). V shed 0 bases and J shed 4 bases, with 18 bases lying between them. The CDR3 is 16 amino acids. CDR3 DNA sequence: TGCAGTGCTAGAGAACGACTTCTCCGGGGCCCCACTGAAGCTTTCTTT. Residues: CSARERLLRGPTEAFF.

The CDR3 here is CASNFGNTEAFF. CDR3 nucleotide sequence: TGTGCCAGTAATTTCGGGAACACTGAAGCTTTCTTT. The gene calls are TRBV19 and TRBJ1-1; D unclear. V was trimmed by 7 bases and J by 1 base, leaving 7 bases between them. The germline gives CDR1 LNHDA, CDR2 SQIVND (reference sequence). CDR3 size: 12 residues. Together with reference TRBV19 and TRBJ1-1, the CDR3 gives the full variable domain: DGGITQSPKYLFRKEGQNVTLSCEQNLNHDAMYWYRQDPGQGLRLIYYSQIVNDFQKGDIAEGYSVSREKKESFPLTVTSAQKNPTAFYLCASNFGNTEAFFGQGTRLTVV.

The CDR3 coding sequence is TGTGCCATCAGTGACCCGCTCGGGCAGGGGGTGTTGGATACGCAGTATTTT. It encodes CAISDPLGQGVLDTQYF. The rearrangement joins TRBV10-3 to TRBJ2-3, with 7 bases fitting TRBD1. V lost 3 bases and J lost 6; bases outside the gene matches: 15. The V gene's germline CDR1 is ENHRY and CDR2 SYGVKD. CDR3 length: 17 amino acids.

The chain couples TRBV12-3 or TRBV12-4 to TRBJ2-1; 11 bases fit TRBD2. The CDR3 has 16 amino acids. The junction had 7 bases not matched to a gene; V was cut back by 3 bases and J by 6 bases. Here the CDR3 reads CASSFGTSGGRNEQFF. CDR3 nucleotides: TGTGCCAGCAGTTTTGGTACTAGCGGGGGCCGCAATGAGCAGTTCTTC.

The genes are TRBV11-2 and TRBJ2-1; D is perhaps TRBD2 (6 bases). The CDR3 sequence is 18 residues long. Germline V gene lookup returns CDR1 SGHAT and CDR2 FQNNGV. V was cut by 5 bases and J by 4 bases, with 24 bases left in between. The CDR3 bases are TGTGCCAGCAGCGAGGGAGGAGACGGGACTCTACCGTACAATGAGCAGTTCTTC. It encodes CASSEGGDGTLPYNEQFF.

This clonotype was picked up many times. The J gene is TRBJ1-5, the V gene TRBV6-1, with TRBD1 identical over 9 bases. V dropped 7 bases and J dropped 4; count of bases not matched to a gene: 8. This CDR3 has 15 residues. Germline lookup yields CDR1 MNHNS and CDR2 SASEGT. The CDR3 reads CASTMWDRANQPQHF. In DNA, the CDR3 is TGTGCCAGCACCATGTGGGACAGGGCGAATCAGCCCCAGCATTTT.

The rearrangement links TRBV2 to TRBJ2-3; D might be TRBD1 or TRBD2, each matching 5 bases. Between the trimmed V and J ends, which lost 7 bases and 0 bases, there was a span of 20 bases. The CDR3 has 17 residues. In germline, CDR1 is SNHLY, CDR2 FYNNEI. CDR3 sequence: CASNLRGAESSTDTQYF. In DNA form, the CDR3 reads TGTGCCAGCAACCTGAGGGGAGCGGAATCTAGCACAGATACGCAGTATTTT.

This clonotype was picked up one time. The chain employs TRBV13 and TRBJ1-2; 9 nucleotides agree with TRBD1. From germline, CDR1 is PRHDT and CDR2 FYEKMQ (reference sequence). The CDR3 extends over 14 amino acids. Trimming removed 4 bases from V and 6 bases from J; junction bases left unmatched: 6. Written as DNA, the CDR3 is TGTGCCAGCAGCTCGCTACAGGGGGCGGATGGCTACACCTTC. It codes for CASSSLQGADGYTF.

This clonotype was counted ten times or more. The gene calls are TRBV12-5 and TRBJ1-2; no reliable D call. The CDR3 sequence is 13 residues long. V was cut by 6 bases and J by 3 bases, with 11 bases left in between. Germline V lookup: CDR1 LGHNT, CDR2 FRNRAP. The CDR3 loop is CASGPTIDYGYTF. The CDR3 coding sequence is TGTGCTAGTGGACCAACCATCGACTATGGCTACACCTTC.

This clonotype was found many times. The chain joins TRBV7-2 to TRBJ2-3; D is ambiguous. CDR1 SGHTA and CDR2 FQGNSA come from the germline V gene. The CDR3 is 14 residues long. The V gene lost 4 bases and the J gene lost 1 base, with 9 bases spanning the gap. CDR3 region: CASSSIDGTDTQYF. The CDR3 nucleotides read TGTGCCAGCAGCTCCATAGACGGCACAGATACGCAGTATTTT.

Many counts were recorded for this clonotype. CDR3 in DNA: TGCAGCGTTGAGGGTCAGGGGCCGGCCTACGAGCAGTACTTC. It codes for CSVEGQGPAYEQYF. The J gene is TRBJ2-7, the V gene TRBV29-1, with TRBD1 as a possible D gene (6 bases). CDR1 SQVTM and CDR2 ANQGSEA come from the germline V gene. This CDR3 contains 14 residues. The V end was cut by 3 bases, the J end by 2 bases, with 14 bases between.

This chain uses TRBV7-6 with TRBJ2-1; 8 bases fit TRBD2. The CDR3 has 14 residues. Germline V gives CDR1 SGHVS, CDR2 FNYEAQ. V lost 5 bases, J lost 7 bases, and 7 bases stayed unmatched. The CDR3 DNA is TGTGCCAGCAGCGTCGGGGGGGCCATAAATGAGCAGTTCTTC. Its protein is CASSVGGAINEQFF.

V and J are TRBV27 and TRBJ2-7; TRBD1 matches 7 bases. V lost 0 bases and J lost 3; bases outside the gene matches: 2. Germline V gene lookup returns CDR1 MNHEY and CDR2 SMNVEV (reference sequence). The length of the CDR3 is 14 residues. Here the CDR3 DNA reads TGTGCCAGCAGTTTATCCGCAGGGGGCTACGAGCAGTACTTC. The encoded protein is CASSLSAGGYEQYF.

This clonotype turned up a few times. The rearrangement joins TRBV12-3 or TRBV12-4 to TRBJ2-3; D not certain. Trimming removed 5 bases at V and 6 bases at J, with 12 bases between. CDR3 length: 13 residues. The CDR3: CASSVGLGDTQYF. CDR3 in DNA: TGTGCCAGCAGTGTAGGTCTTGGTGATACGCAGTATTTT.

This clonotype was counted at least ten times. CDR3 region: CASSLEGNEQFF. The CDR3 region has the DNA TGTGCCAGCAGCTTAGAAGGGAATGAGCAGTTCTTC. This sequence joins TRBV7-6 and TRBJ2-1; D gene uncertain. Germline V gene data show CDR1 as SGHVS and CDR2 as FNYEAQ. The CDR3 loop spans 12 amino acids. Between the trimmed V and J ends, which lost 1 base and 7 bases, there was a span of 5 bases.

This clonotype was counted at least ten times. The gene calls are TRBV4-1 and TRBJ2-1; 11 nucleotides align to TRBD2. There are 19 residues in the CDR3. The germline CDR1 and CDR2 sequences are MGHRA and YSYEKL. J lost 5 bases, V lost 0 bases, and 12 bases had no gene match. CDR3 residues: CASSQEGVRSGGAHNEQFF. DNA for the CDR3: TGCGCCAGCAGCCAAGAGGGTGTTCGTAGCGGGGGGGCACACAATGAGCAGTTCTTC.

The chain combines TRBV10-3 with TRBJ1-5; tentatively, D is TRBD1 (6 bases). The ends were cut back, 0 bases at V and 6 bases at J, with 6 bases in the middle. The germline CDR1 and CDR2 sequences are ENHRY and SYGVKD. CDR3 length: 13 residues. CDR3 in amino acids: CAISESQGQPQHF. The CDR3 DNA reads as TGTGCCATCAGTGAGTCACAGGGTCAGCCCCAGCATTTT.

The CDR3 here is CASRPRDPYNQPQHF. The DNA for the CDR3 is TGTGCCAGCAGGCCCCGGGATCCCTACAATCAGCCCCAGCATTTT. This chain uses TRBV6-6 with TRBJ1-5; D gene ambiguous. The CDR3 sequence is 15 residues long. CDR1 MNHNY and CDR2 SVGAGI come from the germline V gene (reference sequence). Trimming took 6 bases from V and 3 from J, leaving 15 bases between them.

The rearrangement joins TRBV29-1 to TRBJ2-7; TRBD2 might be the D (6 bases). Germline assignment: CDR1 SQVTM and CDR2 ANQGSEA. The CDR3 extends over 14 amino acids. V lost 0 bases, J lost 7 bases, and 16 bases lay in between. The CDR3 is CSVEDLGVGGEQYF. CDR3 nucleotide sequence: TGCAGCGTTGAAGATCTTGGTGTCGGGGGTGAGCAGTACTTC.

This clonotype was seen ten or more times. The rearrangement links TRBV4-1 to TRBJ2-5; 7 bases align to TRBD2. V lost 2 bases to trimming and J lost 4 bases; unmatched junction nucleotides: 4. CDR3 length equals 14 residues. The germline CDR1 and CDR2 sequences are MGHRA and YSYEKL. The CDR3 reads CASSQLGGGETQYF. CDR3 coding DNA: TGCGCCAGCAGCCAACTGGGCGGGGGAGAGACCCAGTACTTC.

This chain links TRBV13 with TRBJ2-7; 7 nucleotides align to TRBD1. The CDR3 totals 15 residues. Germline V gene data show CDR1 as PRHDT and CDR2 as FYEKMQ (reference sequence). V dropped 5 bases and J dropped 3; count of bases not matched to a gene: 10. The CDR3 reads CASSQGQEMNYEQYF. CDR3 sequence (DNA): TGTGCCAGCAGCCAAGGACAGGAGATGAACTACGAGCAGTACTTC.